One sample yielded the 10 T cell receptor beta chains listed below, sequenced in a study of T cells in localized non-small cell lung cancer. Assay used: immunoSEQ multiplex PCR; TCRdb lists only in-frame clones, some missing. The table lists roughly 3,200 clones, approximately 25% of them singletons. This material consisted of normal lung tissue next to the tumor, taken before any cancer treatment. The receptor set was obtained from a man between 40 and 70 years old with stage III squamous cell lung carcinoma.

This clone was picked up a small number of times. This chain connects TRBV7-5 to TRBJ2-1; the table calls TRBD2, which could not be checked here. TRBV7-5 is described as a pseudogene. This CDR3 has 16 residues. CDR3 DNA: TGTGCCAGCAGCTTACTAGCGGGGGGTCGGTACAATGAGCAGTTCTTC. Translated: CASSLLAGGRYNEQFF.

This clone is medium-sized within its sample. The rearrangement uses TRBV9 and TRBJ2-4; D possibly corresponds to TRBD1 (5 bases). Trimming took off 5 bases at V and 0 bases at J, with 12 bases between the two ends. The CDR3 runs 15 residues. The germline V gene has CDR1 SGDLS and CDR2 YYNGEE. The CDR3 DNA follows: TGTGCCAGCAGTGACAGCCTGCTAGCCAAAAACATTCAGTACTTC. This gives the protein CASSDSLLAKNIQYF.

The V and J genes are TRBV5-1 and TRBJ2-1, with 13 positions matching TRBD2. The CDR3 spans 18 residues. The V segment lost 0 bases and the J segment 7 bases; nucleotides outside the gene matches: 10. Germline assignment: CDR1 SGHRS and CDR2 YFSETQ. CDR3 sequence (DNA): TGCGCCAGCAGCTTGGAGGGACTAGCGGGGATACTTGGGAATGAGCAGTTCTTC. This codes for CASSLEGLAGILGNEQFF.

The chain has TRBV11-3 and TRBJ1-1; no reliable D call. V was clipped by 1 base and J by 0 bases, with 12 bases between them. The CDR3 has 16 residues. The germline V gene has CDR1 SGHNT and CDR2 YENEEA. The CDR3 region is CASSLVPGLMNTEAFF. The CDR3 nucleotides are TGTGCCAGCAGCTTAGTTCCGGGTCTCATGAACACTGAAGCTTTCTTT.

Sample share makes this clone medium-sized. The rearrangement uses TRBV6-8 and TRBJ1-1, with TRBD1 matching over 9 bases. The CDR3 has 16 amino acids. The V and J ends lost 2 bases and 4 bases, in that order; junction bases with no gene match: 8. Germline CDR1 MNHGY, CDR2 SAAAGT. Here the CDR3 reads CASSYPFTGGGTEAFF. DNA for the CDR3: TGTGCCAGCAGTTACCCATTTACAGGGGGCGGCACTGAAGCTTTCTTT.

There are a few counts of this clone. The chain recombines TRBV28 with TRBJ2-1; 14 bases are a match to TRBD2. The CDR3 length is 17 residues. With 5 bases clipped from V and 6 bases from J, the junction kept 9 bases outside the gene matches. CDR1 is MDHEN, CDR2 SYDVKM, per germline. CDR3 in amino acids: CASSTRLAGGLSNEQFF. Here the CDR3 DNA reads TGTGCCAGCAGTACCAGACTAGCGGGGGGGCTATCCAATGAGCAGTTCTTC.

This clone is termed medium-sized. This CDR3 reads CASNDLGNTEAFF. CDR3 nucleotide sequence: TGTGCCAGTAACGATCTCGGGAACACTGAAGCTTTCTTT. This chain joins TRBV19 and TRBJ1-1; no reliable D call. V gave up 7 bases and J gave up 1 base, with 10 bases separating them. This CDR3 is built from 13 residues. CDR1 LNHDA and CDR2 SQIVND come from the germline V gene (reference sequence).

The rearrangement joins TRBV6-8 to TRBJ1-1; tentatively, D is TRBD1 (5 bases). The CDR3 contains 16 residues. The germline V and J ends were trimmed by 4 bases and 0 bases, with 15 bases remaining between them. Per germline, CDR1 MNHGY and CDR2 SAAAGT. CDR3: CASSWDSSPLNTEAFF. The CDR3 DNA sequence: TGTGCCAGCAGTTGGGACTCCTCGCCCCTGAACACTGAAGCTTTCTTT.

This clone was seen a few times. J is TRBJ2-4 and V is TRBV28; 9 nucleotides align to TRBD1. In germline, CDR1 is MDHEN, CDR2 SYDVKM. J gave up 1 base and V 5 bases, and 6 bases lay outside the gene matches. The CDR3 consists of 16 residues. The CDR3 reads CASSPSTGGAKNIQYF. CDR3 in DNA: TGTGCCAGCAGTCCCTCGACAGGGGGGGCCAAAAACATTCAGTACTTC.

This clone was seen a few times. The V and J genes are TRBV29-1 and TRBJ1-4, with 7 bases identical to TRBD1. In germline, CDR1 is SQVTM, CDR2 ANQGSEA. V trimming: 1 base; J trimming: 3 bases; junction bases outside the gene matches: 5. The CDR3 consists of 15 residues. The CDR3 is CSVEGAGGSNEKLFF. The CDR3, as DNA: TGCAGCGTTGAAGGGGCAGGGGGATCTAATGAAAAACTGTTTTTT.